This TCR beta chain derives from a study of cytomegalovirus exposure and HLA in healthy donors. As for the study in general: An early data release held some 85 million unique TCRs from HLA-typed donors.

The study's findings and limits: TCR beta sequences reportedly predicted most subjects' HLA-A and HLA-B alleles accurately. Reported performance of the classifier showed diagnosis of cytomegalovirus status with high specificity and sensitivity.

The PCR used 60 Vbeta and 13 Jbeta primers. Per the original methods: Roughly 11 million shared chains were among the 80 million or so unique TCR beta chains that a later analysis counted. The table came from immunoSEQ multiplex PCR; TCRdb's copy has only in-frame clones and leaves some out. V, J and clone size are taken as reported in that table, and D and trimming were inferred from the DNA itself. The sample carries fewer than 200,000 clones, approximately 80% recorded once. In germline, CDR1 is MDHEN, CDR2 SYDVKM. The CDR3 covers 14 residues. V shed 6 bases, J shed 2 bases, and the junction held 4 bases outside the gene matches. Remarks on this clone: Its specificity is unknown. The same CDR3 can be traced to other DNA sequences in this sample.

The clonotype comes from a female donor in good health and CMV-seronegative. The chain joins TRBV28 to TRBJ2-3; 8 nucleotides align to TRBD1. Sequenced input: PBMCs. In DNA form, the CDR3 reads TGTGCCAGCAGCCGGACAGGGCTCACAGATACGCAGTATTTT. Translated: CASSRTGLTDTQYF.